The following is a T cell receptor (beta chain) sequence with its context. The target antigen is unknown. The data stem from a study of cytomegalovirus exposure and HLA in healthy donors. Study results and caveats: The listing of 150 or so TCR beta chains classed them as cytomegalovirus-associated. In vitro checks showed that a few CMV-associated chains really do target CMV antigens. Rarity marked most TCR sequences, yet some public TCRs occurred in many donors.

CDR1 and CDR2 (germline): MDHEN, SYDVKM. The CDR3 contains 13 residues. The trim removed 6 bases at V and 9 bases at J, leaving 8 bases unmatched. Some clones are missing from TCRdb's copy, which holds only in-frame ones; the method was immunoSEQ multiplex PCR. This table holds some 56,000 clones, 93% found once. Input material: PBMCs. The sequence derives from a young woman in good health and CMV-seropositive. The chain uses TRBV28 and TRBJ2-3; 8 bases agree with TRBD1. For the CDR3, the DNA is TGTGCCAGCAGCTCACCTGACAGGGGCACGCAGTATTTT. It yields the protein CASSSPDRGTQYF. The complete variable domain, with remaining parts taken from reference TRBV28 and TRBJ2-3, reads DVKVTQSSRYLVKRTGEKVFLECVQDMDHENMFWYRQDPGLGLRLIYFSYDVKMKEKGDIPEGYSVSREKKERFSLILESASTNQTSMYLCASSSPDRGTQYFGPGTRLTVL.